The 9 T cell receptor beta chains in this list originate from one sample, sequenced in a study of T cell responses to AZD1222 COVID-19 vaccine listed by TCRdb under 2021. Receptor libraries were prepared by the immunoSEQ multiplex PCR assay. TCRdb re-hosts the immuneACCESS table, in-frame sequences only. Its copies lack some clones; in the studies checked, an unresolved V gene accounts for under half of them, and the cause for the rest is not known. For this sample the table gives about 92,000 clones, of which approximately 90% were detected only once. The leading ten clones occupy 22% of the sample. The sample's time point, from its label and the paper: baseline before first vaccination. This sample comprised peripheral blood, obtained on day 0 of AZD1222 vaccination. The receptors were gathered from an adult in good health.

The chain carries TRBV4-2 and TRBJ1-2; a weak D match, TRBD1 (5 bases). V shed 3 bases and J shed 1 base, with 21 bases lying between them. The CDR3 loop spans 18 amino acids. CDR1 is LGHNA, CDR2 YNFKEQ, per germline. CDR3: CASSHLGLRDLLNYGYTF. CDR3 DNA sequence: TGTGCCAGCAGCCACCTGGGGCTCCGGGACCTCCTTAACTATGGCTACACCTTC.

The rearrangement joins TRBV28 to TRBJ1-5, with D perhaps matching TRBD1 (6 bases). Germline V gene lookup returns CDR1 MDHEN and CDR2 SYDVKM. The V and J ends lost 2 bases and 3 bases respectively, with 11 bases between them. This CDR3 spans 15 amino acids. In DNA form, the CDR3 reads TGTGCCAGCAGTTTACTATCAGGGGTCAATCAGCCCCAGCATTTT. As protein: CASSLLSGVNQPQHF.

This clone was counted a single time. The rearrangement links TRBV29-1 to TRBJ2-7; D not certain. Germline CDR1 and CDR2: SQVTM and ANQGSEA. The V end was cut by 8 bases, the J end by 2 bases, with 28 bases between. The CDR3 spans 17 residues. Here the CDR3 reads CSPPARNSAALAYEQYF. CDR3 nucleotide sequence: TGCAGCCCCCCGGCCCGCAACTCGGCAGCACTGGCCTACGAGCAGTACTTC.

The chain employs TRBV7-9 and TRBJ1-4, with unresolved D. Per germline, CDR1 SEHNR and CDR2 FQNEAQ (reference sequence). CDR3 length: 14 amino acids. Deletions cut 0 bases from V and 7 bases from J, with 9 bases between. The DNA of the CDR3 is TGTGCCAGCAGCTTAGCCGAGGGAAGTGAAAAACTGTTTTTT. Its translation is CASSLAEGSEKLFF.

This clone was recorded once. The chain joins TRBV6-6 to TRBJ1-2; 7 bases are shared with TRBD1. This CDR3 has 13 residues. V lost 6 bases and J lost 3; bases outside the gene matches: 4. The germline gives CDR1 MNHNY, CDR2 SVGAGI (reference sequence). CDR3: CASRVTGDYGYTF. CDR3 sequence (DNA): TGTGCCAGCAGAGTTACAGGGGACTATGGCTACACCTTC.

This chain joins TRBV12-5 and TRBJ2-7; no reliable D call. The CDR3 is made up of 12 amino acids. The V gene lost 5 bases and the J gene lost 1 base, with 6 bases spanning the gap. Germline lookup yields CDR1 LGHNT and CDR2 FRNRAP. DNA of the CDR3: TGTGCTAGTGGTCCGCAATCCTACGAGCAGTACTTC. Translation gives CASGPQSYEQYF.

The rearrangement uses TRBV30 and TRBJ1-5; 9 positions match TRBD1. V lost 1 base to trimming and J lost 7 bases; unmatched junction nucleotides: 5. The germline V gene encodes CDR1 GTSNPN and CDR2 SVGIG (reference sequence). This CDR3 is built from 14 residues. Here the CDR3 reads CAWSAGTGFQPQHF. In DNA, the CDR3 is TGTGCCTGGAGTGCCGGGACAGGGTTCCAGCCCCAGCATTTT.

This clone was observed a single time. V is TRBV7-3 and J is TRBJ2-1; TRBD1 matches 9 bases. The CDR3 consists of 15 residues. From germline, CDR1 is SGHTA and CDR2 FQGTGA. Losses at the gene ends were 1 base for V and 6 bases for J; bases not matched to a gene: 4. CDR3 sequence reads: CASSLSGTGPNEQFF. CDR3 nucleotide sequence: TGTGCCAGCAGCTTAAGTGGGACAGGGCCCAATGAGCAGTTCTTC.

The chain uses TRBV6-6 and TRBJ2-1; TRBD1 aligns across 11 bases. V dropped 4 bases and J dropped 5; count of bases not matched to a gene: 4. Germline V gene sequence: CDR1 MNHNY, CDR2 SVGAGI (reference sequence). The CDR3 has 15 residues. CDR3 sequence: CASSWTGGANNEQFF. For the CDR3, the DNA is TGTGCCAGCAGTTGGACAGGGGGCGCGAACAATGAGCAGTTCTTC.